This T cell receptor beta chain is from a study of T cells in Graves' hyperthyroidism and ophthalmopathy. Germline assignment: CDR1 SQVTM and CDR2 ANQGSEA. This CDR3 comprises 14 residues. Between the trimmed V and J ends, which lost 0 bases and 1 base, there was a span of 9 bases. Patients were excluded for uncontrolled infection, other autoimmune disease, pregnancy or lactation. From RNA transcripts, TCR beta CDR3 regions were amplified. The TCR CDR3 first-round RT-PCR relied on the HTBI primer set. TCRdb redid the calling of the multiplex PCR reads with MiXCR, one entry per CDR3 protein. The data hold 500,000 to 650,000 distinct CDR3 sequences, with 46% observed a single time. This clonotype was recorded at least ten times.

This clonotype was sampled from an adult woman with Graves' disease, either hyperthyroidism or ophthalmopathy (not recorded which). Input material: peripheral blood or thyroid tissue (not recorded which). V gene TRBV29-1 combines with J gene TRBJ1-1, with D uncertain. CDR3 sequence reads: CSVEDPSWNTEAFF. CDR3 DNA: TGCAGCGTTGAAGATCCATCCTGGAACACTGAAGCTTTCTTT.